The clone carrying this TCR beta chain was observed many times. Its antigen remains unknown. The sample originates from a study of metastatic and nonmetastatic thyroid tumors. Whole-study results and caveats: Reports indicated that malignant thyroid tumors showed significantly higher TCR beta diversity than benign nodules did, in blood and tumor.

TCRdb recomputed clones from the PCR reads via MiXCR. The repertoire has around 89,000 clones, 15% of them found once; the top ten carry 3.6%. The entire patient cohort was treatment-naive prior to thyroid surgery. The germline gives CDR1 KGHSH, CDR2 LQKENI. The V and J ends lost 2 bases and 1 base respectively, with 3 bases between them. The CDR3 totals 12 residues. The rearrangement links TRBV18 to TRBJ2-7; no definite D call. Sequencing was done on a sample of blood. The origin of this receptor is a female donor with papillary thyroid cancer or a benign thyroid nodule (not recorded which). Some clones in this sample may be carry-over from other donors' samples. The CDR3 bases are TGTGCCAGCTCACCAGAATCCTACGAGCAGTACTTC. Protein: CASSPESYEQYF. The full variable domain, rest sourced from reference TRBV18 and TRBJ2-7, is NAGVMQNPRHLVRRRGQEARLRCSPMKGHSHVYWYRQLPEEGLKFMVYLQKENIIDESGMPKERFSAEFPKEGPSILRIQQVVRGDSAAYFCASSPESYEQYFGPGTRLTVT.